The 3 T cell receptor beta chains presented below share a single source sample, sequenced in a study of T cells in Graves' hyperthyroidism and ophthalmopathy. The CDR3 regions of TCR beta were amplified from RNA transcripts. First-round RT-PCR with HTBI primers amplified the TCR CDR3 region. TCRdb reanalysed the multiplex PCR reads using MiXCR and keeps one entry per CDR3 protein. The sample includes roughly 330,000 distinct CDR3 sequences, about 15% seen only once; the top ten take 33%. Material for sequencing was blood. The receptors were gathered from a man under 40 with Graves' hyperthyroidism.

Only one count was recorded for this clonotype. The rearrangement joins TRBV2 to TRBJ2-1; 11 nucleotides line up with TRBD1. This CDR3 spans 14 amino acids. V gave up 7 bases and J gave up 6 bases; unmatched junction bases: 5. Germline-derived CDR1 and CDR2 are SNHLY and FYNNEI. CDR3 loop: CASKGTGGLNEQFF. In DNA form, the CDR3 reads TGTGCCAGCAAAGGGACAGGGGGGCTCAATGAGCAGTTCTTC.

The sample holds many counts of this clonotype. The V call is TRBV18, the J call TRBJ2-7; D tentatively reads TRBD1 or TRBD2 (5 bases each). The germline gives CDR1 KGHSH, CDR2 LQKENI. V lost 6 bases, J lost 5 bases, and 14 bases lay in between. This CDR3 spans 13 amino acids. The CDR3 sequence: CASSRGVVDEQYF. The DNA of the CDR3 is TGTGCCAGCTCGAGGGGTGTGGTTGACGAGCAGTACTTC.

In its sample, this clonotype was seen a few times. The chain couples TRBV19 to TRBJ1-2; TRBD1 agrees at 12 bases. V shed 4 bases and J 2 bases; nucleotides not matched to a gene: 8. Germline CDR1 is LNHDA and CDR2 is SQIVND (reference sequence). The CDR3 is 17 amino acids. Written as DNA, the CDR3 is TGTGCCAGTAGTACCCTACCGGGACAGGGGGCGAACTATGGCTACACCTTC. Its protein is CASSTLPGQGANYGYTF.